This TCR beta chain appears in the sequencing data of a study of cytomegalovirus exposure and HLA in healthy donors. Study-level findings and limits: A later analysis showed HLA-associated TCR beta chains outstripping equally common others in clonal expansion.

60 Vbeta and 13 Jbeta primers were used in PCR. Here immunoSEQ multiplex PCR was the method, and the copy in TCRdb shows in-frame clones only, minus some. The sample lists 160,000 or so clones; just under 80% were seen once. V shed 6 bases, J shed 4 bases, and the junction held 9 bases outside the gene matches. CDR1 SNHLY and CDR2 FYNNEI come from the germline V gene. The CDR3 has 16 amino acids. In regard to this clone: Its antigen remains unidentified.

This TCR was recovered from a man aged 30-40 years in good health and CMV-seronegative. This chain connects TRBV2 to TRBJ2-3; 11 bases are a match to TRBD2. Sequenced sample: PBMCs. The CDR3 DNA reads TGTGCCAGCAGCAAACTTAGCGGGAGGGCCGCAGATACGCAGTATTTT. Amino acid sequence: CASSKLSGRAADTQYF.